Each of the 5 T cell receptor beta chains below was sequenced from the same sample in a study of blood T cell repertoires in COVID-19. Data came from immunoSEQ multiplex PCR; TCRdb stores just in-frame clones and leaves some out. The top ten clones hold 2.5% to 3% of a sample with some 180,000 clones, around nine tenths of them seen once. Sequenced sample: peripheral blood. Source of these receptors: a woman older than 75 with COVID-19, enrolled during active disease.

Only one count was recorded for this clone. The chain couples TRBV5-4 to TRBJ2-2, with a possible D match to TRBD1 (5 bases). Trimming cost V 5 bases and J 4 bases, with 12 bases left between them. CDR3 length: 14 amino acids. CDR1 is SGHNT, CDR2 YYREEE, per germline (reference sequence). The CDR3 DNA reads as TGTGCCAGCAGTCAGGACATAACCACCGGGGAGCTGTTTTTT. Encoded protein: CASSQDITTGELFF.

For the CDR3, the DNA is TGTGCCAGCAGCTTAGTGCGGGGGAATTCACCCCTCCACTTT. Encoded protein: CASSLVRGNSPLHF. The rearrangement joins TRBV11-2 to TRBJ1-6; D perhaps matches TRBD1 (5 bases). Trimming pared 1 base from V and 7 bases from J, leaving 8 bases between. Germline V gene lookup returns CDR1 SGHAT and CDR2 FQNNGV. The CDR3 covers 14 residues.

This clone was observed a few times. V gene TRBV7-9 combines with J gene TRBJ1-5; 7 bases are shared with TRBD1. The trim removed 5 bases at V and 1 base at J, leaving 2 bases unmatched. The CDR3 totals 14 residues. In germline, CDR1 is SEHNR, CDR2 FQNEAQ (reference sequence). For the CDR3, the DNA is TGTGCCAGCAGCGAGGGACAGAGCAATCAGCCCCAGCATTTT. Its protein is CASSEGQSNQPQHF.

This clone appeared once. The chain links TRBV28 to TRBJ2-7; 7 positions agree with TRBD1. The germline gives CDR1 MDHEN, CDR2 SYDVKM. V trimming: 6 bases; J trimming: 4 bases; junction bases outside the gene matches: 9. The CDR3 has 14 residues. The CDR3 sequence: CASRHRGPIYEQYF. CDR3 coding DNA: TGTGCCAGCAGACACAGGGGCCCGATATACGAGCAGTACTTC.

The V and J genes are TRBV3-1 (or the pseudogene TRBV3-2) and TRBJ2-3, with D possibly matching TRBD2 (5 bases). The length of the CDR3 is 14 residues. Trimming took 0 bases from V and 1 from J, leaving 5 bases between them. The V gene's germline CDR1 is LGHDT and CDR2 YNNKEL (reference sequence). The CDR3 DNA reads as TGTGCCAGCAGCCAAGACGGGGGCACAGATACGCAGTATTTT. It codes for CASSQDGGTDTQYF.